The clone carrying this T cell receptor beta chain was seen only once. Its specificity is unknown. Alongside a J-beta primer mix, a sample-barcoded 5' primer served in a second PCR lasting roughly 6 to 11 cycles. TCRdb re-called the 5' RACE reads through MiXCR, storing one row per CDR3 protein. The sample holds roughly 1,300,000 distinct CDR3 sequences, 59% seen once. Trimming left V 3 bases short and J 7 bases short, with 25 bases between. The CDR3 loop spans 17 amino acids. CDR1 and CDR2 from the germline V gene are SGHTA and FQGNSA. This record comes from a study of blood T cells in healthy people across ages. Each sample gave at least 6.5 million isolated PBMCs. Study-level points and caveats: The study found more naive CD4+ cells and higher diversity in long-lived than aged donors. Lack of knowledge of donor CMV status possibly confounded expanded clonotype changes.

The source material was blood. The rearrangement joins TRBV7-2 to TRBJ2-7; D is possibly TRBD2 (6 bases). This clonotype was sampled from a young man in good health. Here the CDR3 reads CASSLTGRRWMYNEQYF. In DNA, the CDR3 is TGTGCCAGCAGCTTGACCGGGAGACGCTGGATGTACAATGAGCAGTACTTC.